This passage covers 25 T cell receptor beta chains from one sample sequenced in a study of OX40 agonist ivuxolimab in advanced cancers. Sequencing used immunoSEQ multiplex PCR; TCRdb keeps in-frame clones, though not all of them. The sample consists of 90,000 to 150,000 clones, 75% to 90% of them appearing once. The material sequenced was CD4+ or CD8+ T cells sorted from blood, taken in a trial of the OX40 agonist ivuxolimab. These receptors all come from an adult with an advanced solid tumor such as melanoma, head and neck, liver or kidney cancer.

The chain joins TRBV6-7 to TRBJ2-5; the D is unclear. The J call is uncertain, as TRBJ2-7 better fits the DNA end. TRBV6-7 falls under the ORF class, with uncertain function. The CDR3 runs 12 residues. The CDR3 region is CATYQESYEQYF. DNA of the CDR3: TGTGCCACCTACCAGGAGTCCTACGAGCAGTACTTC.

This CDR3 is CASSRPGQEVQETQYF. The CDR3 region has the DNA TGTGCCAGCAGCCGACCGGGACAGGAGGTTCAAGAGACCCAGTACTTC. The rearrangement uses TRBV11-2 and TRBJ2-5, with 8 bases that match TRBD1. The CDR3 contains 16 residues. Germline values: CDR1 SGHAT, CDR2 FQNNGV. Trimming at V came to 5 bases and at J to 2 bases, leaving 10 bases not matched to a gene.

The chain joins TRBV7-3 to TRBJ2-3; D might be TRBD2 (5 bases). V lost 1 base and J lost 4, with 9 bases in between. There are 14 residues in the CDR3. Germline CDR1 is SGHTA and CDR2 is FQGTGA. The DNA of the CDR3 is TGTGCCAGCAGCTTAAGGCTAGCAGCAGATACGCAGTATTTT. Its protein product is CASSLRLAADTQYF.

The V gene is TRBV6-6, the J gene TRBJ2-2, with D unclear. Germline loops: CDR1 MNHNY, CDR2 SVGAGI (reference sequence). With 2 bases removed from V and 13 bases from J, the gap between germline ends came to 8 bases. This CDR3 has 11 amino acids. CDR3 in amino acids: CASSYGHTLFF. CDR3 nucleotides: TGTGCCAGCAGTTACGGTCACACGCTGTTTTTT.

This clone was observed once. V is TRBV28 and J is TRBJ2-3, with D possibly TRBD2 on 5 matching bases. Germline CDR1 and CDR2: MDHEN and SYDVKM. Trimming took 7 bases from V and 2 from J, leaving 16 bases between them. CDR3 length: 15 amino acids. As DNA, the CDR3 is TGTGCCAGCATCCTAGGCGGGCTCCACACAGATACGCAGTATTTT. It encodes CASILGGLHTDTQYF.

This chain uses TRBV7-9 with TRBJ1-1; TRBD1 aligns across 8 bases. Germline assignment: CDR1 SEHNR and CDR2 FQNEAQ (reference sequence). J was trimmed by 4 bases and V by 4 bases; bases with no gene match: 8. The CDR3 covers 15 residues. CDR3 in amino acids: CASSSQTGGGTEAFF. CDR3 in DNA: TGTGCCAGCAGCTCCCAAACAGGGGGGGGCACTGAAGCTTTCTTT. Filled out from reference TRBV7-9 and TRBJ1-1, the complete variable domain reads DTGVSQNPRHKITKRGQNVTFRCDPISEHNRLYWYRQTLGQGPEFLTYFQNEAQLEKSRLLSDRFSAERPKGSFSTLEIQRTEQGDSAMYLCASSSQTGGGTEAFFGQGTRLTVV.

This clone was counted a few times. The chain has TRBV10-1 and TRBJ1-4; D remains unclear. The CDR3 totals 14 residues. From germline, CDR1 is WNHNN and CDR2 SYGVQD (reference sequence). V was shortened by 3 bases and J by 0 bases, with 5 bases between the two germline ends. The CDR3 DNA sequence: TGCGCCAGCAGTGACGGGACAACTAATGAAAAACTGTTTTTT. Translating it yields CASSDGTTNEKLFF.

The rearrangement joins TRBV4-1 to TRBJ1-5, with 7 bases fitting TRBD1. Looked up from germline, CDR1 is MGHRA and CDR2 is YSYEKL. With V trimmed by 0 bases and J by 6 bases, 5 bases remained unmatched. The CDR3 runs 15 residues. As DNA, the CDR3 is TGCGCCAGCAGCCAAGAGGGACAGTCGGCTCAGCCCCAGCATTTT. Translated: CASSQEGQSAQPQHF.

This chain links TRBV19 with TRBJ2-5; D remains ambiguous. CDR1 and CDR2 (germline): LNHDA, SQIVND (reference sequence). The CDR3 spans 12 residues. Trimming left V 5 bases short and J 6 bases short, with 10 bases between. CDR3 loop: CASSLVGQTQYF. In nucleotides, the CDR3 is TGTGCCAGTAGTCTAGTTGGACAGACCCAGTACTTC.

The gene calls are TRBV2 and TRBJ2-3, with 16 bases matching TRBD2. After removal of 1 base from V and 3 bases from J, the junction contained 4 bases not matched to a gene. Germline V gives CDR1 SNHLY, CDR2 FYNNEI. The CDR3 covers 18 residues. CDR3 nucleotide sequence: TGTGCCAGCAGTGAAGAGGGGACTAGCGGGGGGGATACAGATACGCAGTATTTT. This gives the protein CASSEEGTSGGDTDTQYF.

V gene TRBV6-1 combines with J gene TRBJ1-3; D is ambiguous. V was pared by 2 bases and J by 4 bases, with 9 bases between. The V gene's germline CDR1 is MNHNS and CDR2 SASEGT. CDR3 length: 14 residues. The CDR3 nucleotides are TGTGCCAGCAGTGAACAAGGTTTCGGAAACACCATATATTTT. This sequence encodes CASSEQGFGNTIYF.

V usage is TRBV9 and J usage is TRBJ2-5; TRBD1 agrees at 7 bases. CDR1 is SGDLS, CDR2 YYNGEE, per germline. V was clipped by 0 bases and J by 0 bases; unmatched bases: 8. CDR3 size: 17 residues. CDR3 sequence: CASSVGAGQAHQETQYF. The CDR3 DNA reads TGTGCCAGCAGCGTAGGTGCTGGACAGGCCCACCAAGAGACCCAGTACTTC.

V and J are TRBV5-1 and TRBJ2-5, with TRBD2 identical over 8 bases. V lost 4 bases and J lost 5; bases outside the gene matches: 7. This CDR3 comprises 14 residues. Germline V gene lookup returns CDR1 SGHRS and CDR2 YFSETQ. The CDR3 here is CASSPGGAPETQYF. CDR3 DNA sequence: TGCGCCAGCAGCCCCGGGGGGGCCCCGGAGACCCAGTACTTC.

The chain uses TRBV7-8 and TRBJ2-5; D assignment may be TRBD1 or TRBD2 (5 bases each). Trimming stripped 0 bases from V and 4 bases from J, with 6 bases between. Germline CDR1 is SGHVS and CDR2 is FQNEAQ. CDR3 length: 13 amino acids. In DNA form, the CDR3 reads TGTGCCAGCAGCTTAGCAGGGACAGAGACCCAGTACTTC. This sequence encodes CASSLAGTETQYF.

This chain uses TRBV7-3 with TRBJ2-5; 7 nucleotides line up with TRBD2. The germline gives CDR1 SGHTA, CDR2 FQGTGA. Unmatched junction bases numbered 3, after V lost 3 bases and J lost 5 bases. The CDR3 has 13 amino acids. CDR3 bases: TGTGCCAGCAGCTTGGGAGGGGTGGAGACCCAGTACTTC. Amino acid sequence: CASSLGGVETQYF.

The chain joins TRBV12-5 to TRBJ1-1; TRBD1 might be the D (6 bases). The CDR3 runs to 17 residues. Germline V gives CDR1 LGHNT, CDR2 FRNRAP. Trimming left V 2 bases short and J 3 bases short, with 19 bases between. The CDR3 DNA is TGTGCTAGTGGTTTGACAGGGAGGGGAAAGAGAGACACTGAAGCTTTCTTT. As protein: CASGLTGRGKRDTEAFF. The full variable domain, in which reference TRBV12-5 and TRBJ1-1 provide the parts outside the CDR3, is DARVTQTPRHKVTEMGQEVTMRCQPILGHNTVFWYRQTMMQGLELLAYFRNRAPLDDSGMPKDRFSAEMPDATLATLKIQPSEPRDSAVYFCASGLTGRGKRDTEAFFGQGTRLTVV.

The rearrangement joins TRBV4-3 to TRBJ1-4; maybe TRBD1 (5 bases). Germline CDR1 and CDR2: LGHNA and YSLEER. This CDR3 contains 16 residues. Trimming removed 1 base from V and 7 bases from J, with 16 bases in between. Here the CDR3 reads CASSQGDPGLSEKLFF. The CDR3 nucleotides read TGCGCCAGCAGCCAAGGGGACCCGGGACTGAGTGAAAAACTGTTTTTT.

V is TRBV10-3 and J is TRBJ1-2; TRBD1 matches 7 bases. The CDR3 is made up of 15 amino acids. Germline lookup yields CDR1 ENHRY and CDR2 SYGVKD. The junction had 8 bases not matched to a gene; V was cut back by 6 bases and J by 1 base. The CDR3 protein is CAIRSDRPLNYGYTF. Written as DNA, the CDR3 is TGTGCCATCAGGTCGGACAGGCCCCTTAACTATGGCTACACCTTC.

This chain connects TRBV9 to TRBJ2-2; TRBD2 is a possible D gene (5 bases). V shed 2 bases and J shed 4 bases, with 12 bases lying between them. This CDR3 region has 15 residues. CDR1 SGDLS and CDR2 YYNGEE come from the germline V gene. Written as DNA, the CDR3 is TGTGCCAGCAGCGTCTCGGGGTTATCCACCGGGGAGCTGTTTTTT. Translation gives CASSVSGLSTGELFF.

The chain combines TRBV4-1 with TRBJ2-2; D unclear. In germline, CDR1 is MGHRA, CDR2 YSYEKL. The V end was cut by 4 bases, the J end by 4 bases, with 19 bases between. The CDR3 sequence is 17 residues long. CDR3 in DNA: TGCGCCAGCAGCCGCCCCGTGGATCCTTCGGGCACCGGGGAGCTGTTTTTT. Its translation: CASSRPVDPSGTGELFF.

The rearrangement uses TRBV4-2 and TRBJ2-7; 7 bases fit TRBD1. The ends lost 0 bases at V and 1 base at J; junction bases unmatched: 6. This CDR3 contains 16 residues. CDR1 is LGHNA, CDR2 YNFKEQ, per germline. The CDR3 region is CASSQEGGQASYEQYF. The CDR3, as DNA: TGTGCCAGCAGCCAAGAAGGCGGACAGGCGTCCTACGAGCAGTACTTC.

The chain uses TRBV4-1 and TRBJ1-5; D is ambiguous. The ends were cut back, 0 bases at V and 5 bases at J, with 11 bases in the middle. The CDR3 consists of 15 residues. Looked up from germline, CDR1 is MGHRA and CDR2 is YSYEKL. The CDR3 here is CASSQDGVRDQPQHF. DNA for the CDR3: TGCGCCAGCAGCCAAGATGGCGTGAGGGATCAGCCCCAGCATTTT.

The chain uses TRBV4-3 and TRBJ1-1, with D perhaps matching TRBD1 (6 bases). Germline V gene data show CDR1 as LGHNA and CDR2 as YSLEER. V shed 8 bases and J shed 0 bases, with 10 bases lying between them. The CDR3 contains 13 residues. CDR3 sequence (DNA): TGCGCCAGCCAGGGACAACTGAACACTGAAGCTTTCTTT. It is translated as CASQGQLNTEAFF.

V usage is TRBV11-2 and J usage is TRBJ2-3; the D gene is possibly TRBD1 (6 bases). The germline V gene encodes CDR1 SGHAT and CDR2 FQNNGV. Trimming took 0 bases from V and 9 from J, leaving 13 bases between them. The CDR3 is 14 residues long. The CDR3 loop is CASSLEGRGTTQYF. In nucleotides, the CDR3 is TGTGCCAGCAGCTTAGAGGGCAGGGGTACGACGCAGTATTTT.

The rearrangement links TRBV5-4 to TRBJ1-2; no firm D call. Germline CDR1 reads SGHNT; CDR2 reads YYREEE (reference sequence). The V end was cut by 0 bases, the J end by 5 bases, with 23 bases between. This CDR3 contains 18 residues. The CDR3 DNA reads TGTGCCAGCAGCTTGGGTGGGCCAGGCGGGCCCCGGGATTATGGCTACACCTTC. This gives the protein CASSLGGPGGPRDYGYTF.